This T cell receptor (beta chain) was retrieved from a study of technical replicates of blood from a few donors. V was clipped by 0 bases and J by 3 bases, with 11 bases between them. Germline loops: CDR1 MRHNA, CDR2 SNTAGT. The CDR3 is 15 amino acids. The table came from immunoSEQ multiplex PCR; TCRdb's copy has only in-frame clones and leaves some out. The sample lists about 48,000 clones; roughly 92% were seen once. V is TRBV6-4 and J is TRBJ1-1; D possibly corresponds to TRBD1 (5 bases). The receptor's source is a human donor in good health. Some clones in this sample may be carry-over from other donors' samples. Material: PBMCs. The CDR3 nucleotides read TGTGCCAGCAGTGACTCCGGGGGTCCGGACACTGAAGCTTTCTTT. This gives the protein CASSDSGGPDTEAFF.